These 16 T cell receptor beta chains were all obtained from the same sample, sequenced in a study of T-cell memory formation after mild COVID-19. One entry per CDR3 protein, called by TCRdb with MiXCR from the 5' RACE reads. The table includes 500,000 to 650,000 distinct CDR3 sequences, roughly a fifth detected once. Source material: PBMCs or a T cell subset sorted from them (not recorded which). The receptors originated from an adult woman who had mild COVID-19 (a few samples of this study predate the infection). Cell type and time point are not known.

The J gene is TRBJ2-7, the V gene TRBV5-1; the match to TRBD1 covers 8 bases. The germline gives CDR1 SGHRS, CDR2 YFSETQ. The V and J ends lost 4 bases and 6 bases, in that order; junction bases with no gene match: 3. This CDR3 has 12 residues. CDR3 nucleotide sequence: TGCGCCAGCAGCGGAGACAGGGGCGAGCAGTACTTC. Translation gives CASSGDRGEQYF.

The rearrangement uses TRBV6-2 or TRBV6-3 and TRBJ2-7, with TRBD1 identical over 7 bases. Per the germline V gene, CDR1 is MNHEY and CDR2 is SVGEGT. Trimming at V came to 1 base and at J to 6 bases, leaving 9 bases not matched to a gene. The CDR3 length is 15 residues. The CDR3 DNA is TGTGCCAGCAGTTACTTTCCGGGACAGCAAGGCGAGCAGTACTTC. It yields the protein CASSYFPGQQGEQYF.

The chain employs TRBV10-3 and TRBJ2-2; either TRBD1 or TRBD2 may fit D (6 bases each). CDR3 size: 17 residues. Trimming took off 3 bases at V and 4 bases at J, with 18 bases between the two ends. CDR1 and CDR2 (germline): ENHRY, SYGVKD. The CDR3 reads CAISDSSWGAGTGELFF. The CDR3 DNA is TGTGCCATCAGTGACTCCTCCTGGGGGGCGGGCACCGGGGAGCTGTTTTTT.

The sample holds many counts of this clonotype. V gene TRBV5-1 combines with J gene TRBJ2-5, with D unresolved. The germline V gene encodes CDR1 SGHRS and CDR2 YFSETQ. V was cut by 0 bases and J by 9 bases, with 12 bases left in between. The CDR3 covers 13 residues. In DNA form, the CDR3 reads TGCGCCAGCAGCTTGGACAGTACGAGAGCCCAGTACTTC. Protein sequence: CASSLDSTRAQYF.

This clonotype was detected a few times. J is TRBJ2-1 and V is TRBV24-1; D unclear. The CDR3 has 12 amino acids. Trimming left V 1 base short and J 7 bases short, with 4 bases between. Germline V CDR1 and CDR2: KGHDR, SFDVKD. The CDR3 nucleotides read TGTGCCACCAGTGATTTAGGGAATGAGCAGTTCTTC. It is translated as CATSDLGNEQFF.

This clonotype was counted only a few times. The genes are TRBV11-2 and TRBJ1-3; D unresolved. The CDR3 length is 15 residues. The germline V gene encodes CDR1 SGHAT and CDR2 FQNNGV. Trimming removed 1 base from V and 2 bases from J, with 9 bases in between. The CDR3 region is CASSLVGVPGNTIYF. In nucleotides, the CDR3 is TGTGCCAGCAGCTTAGTTGGGGTTCCTGGAAACACCATATATTTT.

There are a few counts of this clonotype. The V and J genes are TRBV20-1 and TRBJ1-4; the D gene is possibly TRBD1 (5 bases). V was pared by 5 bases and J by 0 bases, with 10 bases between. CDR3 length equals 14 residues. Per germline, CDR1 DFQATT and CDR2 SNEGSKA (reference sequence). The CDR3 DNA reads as TGCAGTGCTTCCAGGGCCCCAACTAATGAAAAACTGTTTTTT. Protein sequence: CSASRAPTNEKLFF.

CDR3 in amino acids: CASAQGGGASYNEQFF. CDR3 in DNA: TGCGCCAGCGCCCAGGGGGGTGGGGCCAGCTACAATGAGCAGTTCTTC. The V gene is TRBV5-1, the J gene TRBJ2-1; possible D gene TRBD1, 7 bases. This CDR3 is built from 16 residues. Germline assignment: CDR1 SGHRS and CDR2 YFSETQ. The ends were cut back, 7 bases at V and 3 bases at J, with 20 bases in the middle. The entire variable domain, with the rest obtained from reference TRBV5-1 and TRBJ2-1, is as follows: KAGVTQTPRYLIKTRGQQVTLSCSPISGHRSVSWYQQTPGQGLQFLFEYFSETQRNKGNFPGRFSGRQFSNSRSEMNVSTLELGDSALYLCASAQGGGASYNEQFFGPGTRLTVL.

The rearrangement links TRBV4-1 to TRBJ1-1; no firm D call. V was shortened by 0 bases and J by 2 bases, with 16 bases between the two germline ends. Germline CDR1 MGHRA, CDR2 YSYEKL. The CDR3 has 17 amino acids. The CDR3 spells CASSQDWAGLGNTEAFF. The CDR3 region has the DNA TGCGCCAGCAGCCAAGATTGGGCAGGTCTGGGTAACACTGAAGCTTTCTTT.

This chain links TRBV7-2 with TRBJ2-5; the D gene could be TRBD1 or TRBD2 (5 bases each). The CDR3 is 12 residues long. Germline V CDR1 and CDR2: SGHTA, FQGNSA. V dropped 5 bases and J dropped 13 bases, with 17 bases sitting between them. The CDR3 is CASSHAPGAPYF. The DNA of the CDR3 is TGTGCCAGCAGCCACGCTCCCGGGGCCCCGTACTTC.

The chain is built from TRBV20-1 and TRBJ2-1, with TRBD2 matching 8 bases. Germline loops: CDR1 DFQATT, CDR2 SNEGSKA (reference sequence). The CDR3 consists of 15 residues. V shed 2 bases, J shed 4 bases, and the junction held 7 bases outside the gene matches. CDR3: CSARSAGVRYNEQFF. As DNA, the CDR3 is TGCAGTGCTAGATCAGCGGGGGTAAGGTACAATGAGCAGTTCTTC.

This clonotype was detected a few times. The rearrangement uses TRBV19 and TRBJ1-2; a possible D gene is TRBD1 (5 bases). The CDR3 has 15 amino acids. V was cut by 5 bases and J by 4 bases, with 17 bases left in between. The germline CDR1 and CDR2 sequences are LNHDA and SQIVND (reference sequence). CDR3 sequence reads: CASSPRNRDGYGYTF. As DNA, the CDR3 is TGTGCCAGTAGTCCCCGCAATAGGGACGGCTATGGCTACACCTTC. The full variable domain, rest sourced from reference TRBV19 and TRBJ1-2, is DGGITQSPKYLFRKEGQNVTLSCEQNLNHDAMYWYRQDPGQGLRLIYYSQIVNDFQKGDIAEGYSVSREKKESFPLTVTSAQKNPTAFYLCASSPRNRDGYGYTFGSGTRLTVV.

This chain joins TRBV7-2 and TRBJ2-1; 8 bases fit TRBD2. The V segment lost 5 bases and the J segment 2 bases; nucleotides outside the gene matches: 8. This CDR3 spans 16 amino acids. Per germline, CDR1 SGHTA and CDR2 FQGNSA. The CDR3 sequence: CASSTLAGRAYNEQFF. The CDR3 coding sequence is TGTGCCAGCAGCACTCTTGCCGGGAGGGCCTACAATGAGCAGTTCTTC.

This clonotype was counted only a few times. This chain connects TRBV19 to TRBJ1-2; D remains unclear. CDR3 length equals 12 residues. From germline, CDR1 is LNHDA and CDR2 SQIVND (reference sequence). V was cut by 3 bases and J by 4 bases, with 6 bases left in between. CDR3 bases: TGTGCCAGTAGTATGGGCGGCTATGGCTACACCTTC. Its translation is CASSMGGYGYTF.

The DNA of the CDR3 is TGCGCCAGCAGCCAAGAAAGGGGGGCGCGCCGGGACAGATTCTCCTACGAGCAGTACTTC. Translation gives CASSQERGARRDRFSYEQYF. The rearrangement links TRBV4-1 to TRBJ2-7; tentatively, D is TRBD1 (7 bases). V was trimmed by 0 bases and J by 0 bases, leaving 24 bases between them. The CDR3 contains 20 residues. From germline, CDR1 is MGHRA and CDR2 YSYEKL.

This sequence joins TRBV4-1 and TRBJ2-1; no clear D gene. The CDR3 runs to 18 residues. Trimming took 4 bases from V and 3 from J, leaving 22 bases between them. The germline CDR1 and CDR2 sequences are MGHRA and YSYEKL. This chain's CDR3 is CASSLFLPGLGFYNEQFF. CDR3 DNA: TGCGCCAGCAGCCTCTTCCTGCCGGGCCTAGGCTTCTACAATGAGCAGTTCTTC.